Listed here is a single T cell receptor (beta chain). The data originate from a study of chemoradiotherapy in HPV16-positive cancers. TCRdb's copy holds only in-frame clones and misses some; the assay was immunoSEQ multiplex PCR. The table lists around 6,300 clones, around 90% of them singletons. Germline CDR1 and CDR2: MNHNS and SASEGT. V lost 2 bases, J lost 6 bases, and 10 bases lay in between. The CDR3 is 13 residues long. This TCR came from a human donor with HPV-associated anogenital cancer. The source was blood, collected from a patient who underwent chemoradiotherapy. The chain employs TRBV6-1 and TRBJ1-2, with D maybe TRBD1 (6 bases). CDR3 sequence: CASSEQGMNGYTF. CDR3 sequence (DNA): TGTGCCAGCAGTGAACAGGGGATGAATGGCTACACCTTC.